This T cell receptor beta chain is drawn from a study of cytomegalovirus exposure and HLA in healthy donors. Findings and limits, study-wide: Prior analysis indicated that the majority of TCR beta V segments exhibited productivity approximately 90% or approximately 30% of the time. Beyond CMV serostatus, there was no information to go on about immune exposure. Per published accounts, TCR beta sequences correctly predicted the HLA-A and HLA-B alleles of most subjects. Presence/absence results assume similar sequencing depth per donor, which may not hold.

CDR1 and CDR2 from the germline V gene are SQVTM and ANQGSEA. The CDR3 sequence is 14 residues long. The ends lost 5 bases at V and 3 bases at J; junction bases unmatched: 3. In the case of this clone: Its antigen is undetermined.

Both 60 Vbeta primers and 13 Jbeta primers went into the PCR. Produced via immunoSEQ multiplex PCR; TCRdb's table is partial and in-frame only. The sample yields roughly 110,000 clones, around 64% seen once. The sequenced material came from PBMCs. The rearrangement joins TRBV29-1 to TRBJ2-1, with 11 bases fitting TRBD1. The sequence derives from a man aged 25-45 years in good health and CMV-seropositive. The DNA of the CDR3 is TGCAGCGTTACCGGGACAGGGGGCTACAATGAGCAGTTCTTC. Its protein is CSVTGTGGYNEQFF.